The clone carrying this T cell receptor beta chain was observed a few times. Its target is not known. Of the isolated RNA, all was reverse transcribed, and so the sequenced material was expressed TCRB transcripts. Clones were read by immunoSEQ multiplex PCR, and TCRdb kept only the in-frame ones, dropping some. The sample lists some 410,000 clones; over 10% were seen once. The sample belongs to a study of beta chain features in type 1 diabetes. Study at large: Patient and healthy donor groups were alike in age, gender and cell yields. Examination spanned about 110 million sorted cells from all samples.

This CDR3 contains 12 residues. The V gene lost 7 bases and the J gene lost 2 bases, with 10 bases spanning the gap. Germline-derived CDR1 and CDR2 are SGDLS and YYNGEE. The authors sorted CD4+ naive, central memory, regulatory and stem cell-like memory cells via CD45RO/CCR7/CD25/CD127/CD95/CD27. Study results and caveats: All four CD4+ subsets from Type 1 diabetes patients carried moderately but significantly shorter TCRB CDR3s.

The J gene is TRBJ2-7, the V gene TRBV9; D unclear. The receptor's source is a woman aged 18-29 years in good health. The sample consisted of naive CD4+ T cells from blood. This chain's CDR3 is CASSGSAYEQYF. The CDR3 DNA reads as TGTGCCAGCTCTGGGTCAGCCTACGAGCAGTACTTC.